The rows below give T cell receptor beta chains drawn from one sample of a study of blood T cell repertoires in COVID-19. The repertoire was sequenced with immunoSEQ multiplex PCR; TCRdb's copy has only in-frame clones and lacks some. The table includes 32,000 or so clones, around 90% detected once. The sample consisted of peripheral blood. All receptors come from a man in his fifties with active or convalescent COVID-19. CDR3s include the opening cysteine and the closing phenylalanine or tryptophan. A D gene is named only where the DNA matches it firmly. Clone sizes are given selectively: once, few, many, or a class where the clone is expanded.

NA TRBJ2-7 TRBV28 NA TGTGCCAGCAGTTTACGGCTAGTCCCCTACGAGCAGTACTTC CASSLRLVPYEQYF
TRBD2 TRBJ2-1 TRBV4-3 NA TGCGCCAGCAGCCAAGACACTACTAGCGGGAGGGCCCCTTCTTTCTTC CASSQDTTSGRAPSFF
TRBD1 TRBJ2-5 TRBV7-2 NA TGTGCCAGCAGCTTCTACAGGGGTGAGACCCAGTACTTC CASSFYRGETQYF
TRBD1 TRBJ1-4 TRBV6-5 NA TGTGCCAGCGGGACGCGGACAGGGCGGAATGAAAAACTGTTTTTT CASGTRTGRNEKLFF
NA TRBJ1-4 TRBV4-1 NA TGCGCCAGCAGCCCGTCGACAGGCTTTAATGAAAAACTGTTTTTT CASSPSTGFNEKLFF
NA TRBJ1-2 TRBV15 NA TGTGCCACCAGTCAAGGGGGCTATGGCTACACCTTC CATSQGGYGYTF
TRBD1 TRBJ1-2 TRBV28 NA TGTGCCAGCAGTCCCTCGACAGGGCGAAACTATGGCTACACCTTC CASSPSTGRNYGYTF
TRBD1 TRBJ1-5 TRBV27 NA TGTGCCAGCAGTCTAGGACAGGGGAATCAGCCCCAGCATTTT CASSLGQGNQPQHF
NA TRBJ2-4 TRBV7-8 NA TGTGCCAGCAGCTTAGCCTTGGCAGGGCTCCCGCTAGCCAAAAACATTCAGTACTTC CASSLALAGLPLAKNIQYF
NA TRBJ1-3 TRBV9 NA TGTGCCAGCAGCGCAGTCCCCGGAAACACCATATATTTT CASSAVPGNTIYF
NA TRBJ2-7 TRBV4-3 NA TGCGCCAGCAGCCGGGGGGTAGAGGGGCTGACCTACGAGCAGTACTTC CASSRGVEGLTYEQYF
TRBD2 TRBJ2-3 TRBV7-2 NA TGTGCCAGCAGCTCTCTAGCGGGAGGGCCCACAGATACGCAGTATTTT CASSSLAGGPTDTQYF
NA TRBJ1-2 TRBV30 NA TGTGCCTGGAGCCAGCCAGGGTTGGATGGCTACACCTTC CAWSQPGLDGYTF
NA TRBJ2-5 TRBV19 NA TGTGCCAGTAGTATTGGGGGCGGTGTCCTACTAGAGACCCAGTACTTC CASSIGGGVLLETQYF
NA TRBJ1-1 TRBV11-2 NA TGTGCCAGCAGCCGTCGGGGTAACCAGGCTGAAGCTTTCTTT CASSRRGNQAEAFF
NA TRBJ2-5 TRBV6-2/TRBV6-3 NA TGTGCCAGCAGTTACCAAGGGGTTCGGTGGGAGACCCAGTACTTC CASSYQGVRWETQYF
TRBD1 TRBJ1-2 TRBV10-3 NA TGTGCCATCAGTGGACAGGGGGCGTATGGCTACACCTTC CAISGQGAYGYTF
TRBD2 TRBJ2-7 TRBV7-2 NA TGTGCCAGCAGCCGGGGGGGAGGGTCGTTAGGCGAGCAGTACTTC CASSRGGGSLGEQYF
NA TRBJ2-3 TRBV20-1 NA TGCAGTGCTAGTGCTAGCACAGATACGCAGTATTTT CSASASTDTQYF
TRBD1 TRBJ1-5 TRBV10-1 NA TGCGCCACTACAAGGGACAGGGCGATTCAGCCCCAGCATTTT CATTRDRAIQPQHF
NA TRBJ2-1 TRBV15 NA TGTGCCACAACAATGGACTCTTACATCTACAATGAGCAGTTCTTC CATTMDSYIYNEQFF
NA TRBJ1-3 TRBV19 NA TGTGCCAGTAGTCACAGGGTTCCTGGAAACACCATATATTTT CASSHRVPGNTIYF
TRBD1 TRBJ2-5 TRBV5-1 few TGCGCCAGCAGCGAAAACACAGGGGGACAAGAGACCCAGTACTTC CASSENTGGQETQYF